A single sample is the source of the 30 T cell receptor beta chains below, sequenced in a study of T cells after posttransplantation cyclophosphamide. Repertoires were generated with immunoSEQ multiplex PCR, while TCRdb's copy carries only in-frame clones and drops some. The sample yields 20,000 to 25,000 clones, without any singletons. Cyclophosphamide on days +3 and +4 followed busulfan-fludarabine conditioning and a marrow graft. The starting material was PBMCs, obtained after allogeneic stem cell transplant with posttransplant cyclophosphamide. Every receptor here comes from a male patient younger than 30 who received an allogeneic stem cell transplant from a related donor, was CMV-positive, and had no GVHD. The graft donor may be the source of some T cells.

This clone was seen ten or more times. The rearrangement links TRBV5-1 to TRBJ2-5; D is uncertain. The germline V gene has CDR1 SGHRS and CDR2 YFSETQ. V gave up 1 base and J gave up 3 bases, with 7 bases separating them. The CDR3 is made up of 13 amino acids. In DNA form, the CDR3 reads TGCGCCAGCAGCTTGAACACTAAAGAGACCCAGTACTTC. This encodes CASSLNTKETQYF.

At least ten counts were recorded for this clone. The chain employs TRBV4-1 and TRBJ2-1; D uncertain. V was shortened by 1 base and J by 0 bases, with 10 bases between the two germline ends. There are 16 residues in the CDR3. Germline assignment: CDR1 MGHRA and CDR2 YSYEKL. The CDR3 nucleotides read TGCGCCAGCAGCCAAGTAGATAGTAGCTCCTACAATGAGCAGTTCTTC. It specifies CASSQVDSSSYNEQFF.

This clone has ten or more counts. The chain couples TRBV6-1 to TRBJ1-5; D is unclear. The ends were cut back, 1 base at V and 2 bases at J, with 6 bases in the middle. Germline V lookup: CDR1 MNHNS, CDR2 SASEGT. This CDR3 spans 14 amino acids. Written as DNA, the CDR3 is TGTGCCAGCAGTGAAGTTTCGGGCAATCAGCCCCAGCATTTT. Its translation is CASSEVSGNQPQHF.

There are many counts of this clone. This chain uses TRBV28 with TRBJ2-1; 11 bases match TRBD2. V lost 5 bases and J lost 8; bases outside the gene matches: 5. CDR1 and CDR2 from the germline V gene are MDHEN and SYDVKM. There are 14 residues in the CDR3. The CDR3 protein is CASSPGLAGDEQFF. The CDR3 coding sequence is TGTGCCAGCAGTCCTGGACTAGCGGGTGATGAGCAGTTCTTC.

The table lists this clone with many counts. V and J are TRBV5-1 and TRBJ2-2; D possibly corresponds to TRBD2 (5 bases). Trimming cost V 1 base and J 0 bases, with 10 bases left between them. CDR3 length equals 16 residues. Germline assignment: CDR1 SGHRS and CDR2 YFSETQ. The CDR3 bases are TGCGCCAGCAGCTTGATCGTCGGGGCGAACACCGGGGAGCTGTTTTTT. Amino acids: CASSLIVGANTGELFF.

This clone was seen many times. The chain combines TRBV18 with TRBJ1-1, with 8 bases lining up with TRBD1. There are 14 residues in the CDR3. Germline CDR1 KGHSH, CDR2 LQKENI. Germline trimming cut 3 bases from V and 11 bases from J; bases unmatched to any gene: 11. The CDR3 loop reads CASSPQTGAGFAFF. In nucleotides, the CDR3 is TGTGCCAGCTCACCTCAGACAGGGGCGGGGTTCGCTTTCTTT.

This clone was observed at least ten times. The rearrangement joins TRBV15 to TRBJ2-7; 9 bases map to TRBD1. V lost 0 bases to trimming and J lost 2 bases; unmatched junction nucleotides: 5. The germline CDR1 and CDR2 sequences are LNHNV and YYDKDF (reference sequence). This CDR3 is 16 amino acids long. As DNA, the CDR3 is TGTGCCACCAGCAGAGAGGGGACAGGGATCCCCTACGAGCAGTACTTC. It encodes CATSREGTGIPYEQYF.

This clone was counted at least ten times. The chain carries TRBV7-6 and TRBJ2-7; TRBD1 aligns across 8 bases. The V gene end was trimmed by 5 bases and the J gene end by 7 bases; junction bases not matched to a gene: 7. This CDR3 is 13 amino acids long. CDR1 is SGHVS and CDR2 is FNYEAQ in the germline V gene. CDR3 bases: TGTGCCAGCAGCGCAGGGACAGGTTATGAGCAGTACTTC. Translated: CASSAGTGYEQYF.

This clone has ten or more counts. CDR3 in DNA: TGTGCCAGCAGTGAAACGGGACAGGGCCTTAGGGAGCAGTTCTTC. Its protein is CASSETGQGLREQFF. The chain recombines TRBV28 with TRBJ2-1, with 9 bases matching TRBD1. This CDR3 spans 15 amino acids. The trim removed 5 bases at V and 10 bases at J, leaving 12 bases unmatched. Germline CDR1 reads MDHEN; CDR2 reads SYDVKM.

This clone came up many times. This rearrangement joins TRBV4-3 to TRBJ2-1; maybe TRBD2 (5 bases). With 0 bases removed from V and 2 bases from J, the gap between germline ends came to 11 bases. From germline, CDR1 is LGHNA and CDR2 YSLEER. The CDR3 sequence is 16 residues long. CDR3 sequence (DNA): TGCGCCAGCAGCCAAGATCCTGAGGGCCCCTACAATGAGCAGTTCTTC. It specifies CASSQDPEGPYNEQFF.

This clone was seen at least ten times. The chain has TRBV5-1 and TRBJ1-2; 8 bases line up with TRBD1. CDR1 is SGHRS and CDR2 is YFSETQ in the germline V gene. The CDR3 totals 13 residues. The V and J ends lost 3 bases and 7 bases, in that order; junction bases with no gene match: 5. In nucleotides, the CDR3 is TGCGCCAGCAGCTACAGGGGGAATAGTGGCTACACCTTC. Translated: CASSYRGNSGYTF.

This clone was detected ten times or more. The chain employs TRBV30 and TRBJ2-7, with TRBD1 as a possible D gene (6 bases). CDR3 length: 14 residues. Germline CDR1 and CDR2: GTSNPN and SVGIG (reference sequence). Trimming shortened V by 5 bases and J by 0 bases, and 14 bases separated the two germline ends. CDR3 sequence reads: CAWSYPGHSYEQYF. As DNA, the CDR3 is TGTGCCTGGTCGTATCCGGGACACTCCTACGAGCAGTACTTC.

This clone appeared many times. V usage is TRBV4-2 and J usage is TRBJ1-3; 7 nucleotides line up with TRBD1. J lost 2 bases, V lost 4 bases, and 8 bases had no gene match. This CDR3 has 16 residues. The germline V gene has CDR1 LGHNA and CDR2 YNFKEQ. The CDR3 region is CASSRSKTGTGNTIYF. The CDR3 DNA sequence: TGTGCCAGCAGCCGATCTAAGACAGGGACTGGAAACACCATATATTTT.

This clone has a count of ten or more. The chain has TRBV9 and TRBJ1-1, with D uncertain. This CDR3 region has 14 residues. Looked up from germline, CDR1 is SGDLS and CDR2 is YYNGEE. V lost 0 bases and J lost 4, with 10 bases in between. The CDR3 DNA follows: TGTGCCAGCAGCGTAGTCCCCGAGGGCACTGAAGCTTTCTTT. This translates into CASSVVPEGTEAFF.

The sample holds many counts of this clone. The V and J genes are TRBV6-6 and TRBJ1-2; perhaps TRBD1 as D (6 bases). Germline V CDR1 and CDR2: MNHNY, SVGAGI (reference sequence). The V end was cut by 1 base, the J end by 4 bases, with 16 bases between. The CDR3 runs to 16 residues. The CDR3 sequence is CASSYLSDSYFYGYTF. CDR3 DNA: TGTGCCAGCAGTTACTTATCGGACAGTTATTTCTATGGCTACACCTTC.

Note on this clone: Germline is not matched at one junction end, which may reflect a read error. The V and J genes are TRBV6-4 and TRBJ2-2, with D perhaps TRBD2 (5 bases). The CDR3 is 13 amino acids. Germline CDR1 and CDR2: MRHNA and SNTAGT. The CDR3 DNA reads TGTGCCAGCAGTGACTCGGAAGCCGGGGAGCTGTTCTTT. It encodes CASSDSEAGELFF.

This clone has a count of ten or more. This chain connects TRBV29-1 to TRBJ2-1, with TRBD2 matching over 11 bases. This CDR3 comprises 14 residues. V dropped 6 bases and J dropped 6; count of bases not matched to a gene: 7. Germline lookup yields CDR1 SQVTM and CDR2 ANQGSEA. CDR3 DNA sequence: TGCAGCGTCCCTAGCGGGGGGATACCCAATGAGCAGTTCTTC. This codes for CSVPSGGIPNEQFF.

At least ten counts were recorded for this clone. The CDR3 bases are TGTGCCAGCAGCAGGACAGGGATCGAGCATGGCTACACCTTC. Amino acids: CASSRTGIEHGYTF. The chain links TRBV11-2 to TRBJ1-2; 8 bases align to TRBD1. The V and J ends lost 5 bases and 6 bases, in that order; junction bases with no gene match: 8. The CDR3 is made up of 14 amino acids. CDR1 SGHAT and CDR2 FQNNGV come from the germline V gene.

This clone was seen many times. The chain employs TRBV28 and TRBJ2-3; a weak D match, TRBD1 (7 bases). The germline V and J ends were trimmed by 5 bases and 4 bases, with 16 bases remaining between them. The CDR3 runs to 15 residues. The V gene's germline CDR1 is MDHEN and CDR2 SYDVKM. CDR3 sequence (DNA): TGTGCCAGCAGTCGAAAGACAGGGAGGCCAGATACGCAGTATTTT. It is translated as CASSRKTGRPDTQYF.

This clone was observed at least ten times. This sequence joins TRBV28 and TRBJ1-1; no firm D call. Germline-derived CDR1 and CDR2 are MDHEN and SYDVKM. The germline V and J ends were trimmed by 6 bases and 10 bases, with 21 bases remaining between them. The length of the CDR3 is 14 residues. CDR3 protein: CASSDGWRAFGAFF. The CDR3 nucleotides read TGTGCCAGCAGCGATGGATGGAGGGCCTTTGGAGCTTTCTTT.

This clone was observed a handful of times. V usage is TRBV27 and J usage is TRBJ2-1, with 8 bases matching TRBD2. The germline V gene encodes CDR1 MNHEY and CDR2 SMNVEV (reference sequence). The CDR3 spans 14 residues. After removal of 6 bases from V and 10 bases from J, the junction contained 11 bases not matched to a gene. The CDR3 sequence: CASRRREGLLEQFF. The CDR3 region has the DNA TGTGCCAGCAGGCGCCGGGAGGGCCTGCTGGAGCAGTTCTTC.

This clone was detected ten times or more. V gene TRBV4-1 combines with J gene TRBJ2-1; 15 bases fit TRBD2. The CDR3 extends over 16 amino acids. Germline CDR1 reads MGHRA; CDR2 reads YSYEKL. V lost 3 bases, J lost 3 bases, and 0 bases stayed unmatched. The CDR3 reads CASSQGLAGGYNEQFF. In nucleotides, the CDR3 is TGCGCCAGCAGCCAGGGACTAGCGGGGGGCTACAATGAGCAGTTCTTC.

This clone was detected many times. The chain employs TRBV6-1 and TRBJ1-5, with D possibly matching TRBD1 (6 bases). The CDR3 totals 14 residues. The V and J ends lost 3 bases and 3 bases respectively, with 9 bases between them. Germline V gene lookup returns CDR1 MNHNS and CDR2 SASEGT. CDR3 nucleotides: TGTGCCAGCAGTGAGGACAGTTACAATCAGCCCCAGCATTTT. This sequence encodes CASSEDSYNQPQHF.

Ten or more counts support this clone. The rearrangement uses TRBV5-1 and TRBJ2-7; 7 bases align to TRBD1. The CDR3 has 14 residues. Germline assignment: CDR1 SGHRS and CDR2 YFSETQ. Unmatched junction bases numbered 3, after V lost 3 bases and J lost 0 bases. The CDR3 nucleotides are TGCGCCAGCAGCTGGACAGGTTACTCCTACGAGCAGTACTTC. Translated: CASSWTGYSYEQYF.

This clone was detected many times. The gene calls are TRBV19 and TRBJ2-1; the D gene is possibly TRBD1 (5 bases). CDR3 size: 13 residues. The germline V gene encodes CDR1 LNHDA and CDR2 SQIVND (reference sequence). V was cut by 8 bases and J by 4 bases, with 12 bases left in between. The CDR3 nucleotides are TGTGCCAGTTCGGACATATTTTACAATGAGCAGTTCTTC. Translating it yields CASSDIFYNEQFF.

A remark on this clone: Sequence at one end of the junction differs from germline and may be a read error. The chain is built from TRBV11-2 and TRBJ2-3, with TRBD2 as a possible D gene (7 bases). The germline gives CDR1 SGHAT, CDR2 FQNNGV. The length of the CDR3 is 15 residues. The CDR3 here is CASSLARGATDAQYF. In DNA form, the CDR3 reads TGTGCCAGCAGCTTAGCCCGGGGGGCCACAGATGCGCAGTATTTT.

This clone was seen many times. The J gene is TRBJ2-7, the V gene TRBV2, with no clear D. CDR3 length: 13 amino acids. Trimming removed 10 bases from V and 2 bases from J, with 15 bases in between. The V gene's germline CDR1 is SNHLY and CDR2 FYNNEI. CDR3 protein: CATISESPYEQYF. The CDR3, as DNA: TGTGCCACCATTTCAGAATCCCCCTACGAGCAGTACTTC.

The V call is TRBV9, the J call TRBJ2-3, with 12 bases matching TRBD2. Germline trimming cut 3 bases from V and 5 bases from J; bases unmatched to any gene: 4. Germline V lookup: CDR1 SGDLS, CDR2 YYNGEE. CDR3 length: 15 residues. The CDR3 region has the DNA TGTGCCAGCAGCGGGACTAGCGGGAAAGTAGATACGCAGTATTTT. Translated: CASSGTSGKVDTQYF.

This clone was observed a few times. This sequence joins TRBV7-6 and TRBJ2-1, with D possibly being TRBD2 (7 bases). V was shortened by 2 bases and J by 0 bases, with 17 bases between the two germline ends. The CDR3 covers 18 residues. Germline CDR1 and CDR2: SGHVS and FNYEAQ. This CDR3 is CASSLIGGEGFSYNEQFF. CDR3 bases: TGTGCCAGCAGCTTAATAGGGGGGGAGGGATTCTCCTACAATGAGCAGTTCTTC.

This clone was seen repeatedly, ten times or more. V is TRBV6-1 and J is TRBJ2-7, with TRBD2 as a possible D gene (5 bases). V lost 8 bases, J lost 0 bases, and 14 bases lay in between. The CDR3 has 14 amino acids. Looked up from germline, CDR1 is MNHNS and CDR2 is SASEGT. The CDR3 DNA reads as TGTGCCAGCGGTGGACTTTCCAGCTCCTACGAGCAGTACTTC. This encodes CASGGLSSSYEQYF.